This T cell receptor (beta chain) stems from a study of blood T cell repertoires in COVID-19. Looking at the study overall: The United States, Italy and Spain were the sources of the acute and convalescent COVID-19 samples. From T cells, B-cell-depleted T cells, or PBMCs came the material, which was cDNA or gDNA.

Per the original methods: For nucleated cells, counts were estimated from reference gene primer amplification. Here immunoSEQ multiplex PCR was the method, and the copy in TCRdb shows in-frame clones only, minus some. V, J and clone size were drawn from that table, and D and trimming were deduced from the DNA. The sample records 130,000 to 150,000 clones, roughly 87% being singletons. The receptor was derived from a woman between 50 and 59 years old with acute or convalescent COVID-19. Sequenced material: peripheral blood.

Here the CDR3 reads CASSLSGAANSPLHF. As DNA, the CDR3 is TGTGCCAGCAGTTTAAGTGGGGCAGCGAATTCACCCCTCCACTTT. The gene calls are TRBV28 and TRBJ1-6; the D gene is possibly TRBD1 (5 bases). Trimming took off 2 bases at V and 7 bases at J, with 12 bases between the two ends. The CDR3 has 15 residues. Germline values: CDR1 MDHEN, CDR2 SYDVKM.